A selection of T cell receptor beta chains follows, all from one sample in a study of blood T cells in healthy people across ages. In TCRdb, the 5' RACE reads were re-called with MiXCR into one record per CDR3 protein. Among hundreds of thousands of distinct CDR3 sequences, 53% were seen once, and the ten largest hold about two fifths. The specimen was blood. The origin of the receptors is a man at least 80 years old in good health. Both conserved end residues are part of each CDR3. Fields, in order: D gene, J gene, CDR3 length, clone size, V gene, CDR3 protein, CDR3 DNA. The D gene is left open where the match is weak. Size values are once, few and many counts, or a class for expanded clones, and some rows have none.

D: TRBD2
J: TRBJ2-1
length: 18
size: few
V: TRBV9
CDR3: CASSASGTSGSPGGEQFF
DNA: TGTGCCAGCAGCGCATCCGGGACTAGCGGTTCTCCGGGGGGTGAGCAGTTCTTC

D: NA
J: TRBJ1-4
length: 16
size: NA
V: TRBV12-3/TRBV12-4
CDR3: CASSLRGRATNEKLFF
DNA: TGTGCCAGCAGTTTACGGGGGCGGGCAACTAATGAAAAACTGTTTTTT

D: NA
J: TRBJ2-2
length: 14
size: NA
V: TRBV12-3/TRBV12-4
CDR3: CASSYRDPRGELFF
DNA: TGTGCCAGCAGTTACCGGGACCCAAGGGGGGAGCTGTTTTTT

D: NA
J: TRBJ1-2
length: 14
size: NA
V: TRBV2
CDR3: CASSPQGDHYGYTF
DNA: TGTGCCAGCAGTCCACAGGGAGATCACTATGGCTACACCTTC

D: NA
J: TRBJ1-2
length: 14
size: NA
V: TRBV20-1
CDR3: CSAWPQGLGYGYTF
DNA: TGCAGTGCTTGGCCCCAAGGATTAGGGTATGGCTACACCTTC

D: NA
J: TRBJ2-4
length: 12
size: few
V: TRBV27
CDR3: CASSPWGGIQYF
DNA: TGTGCCAGCAGCCCCTGGGGCGGCATTCAGTACTTC

D: NA
J: TRBJ2-1
length: 13
size: NA
V: TRBV5-1
CDR3: CASSLGGEREQFF
DNA: TGCGCCAGCAGCTTGGGGGGGGAACGTGAGCAGTTCTTC

D: NA
J: TRBJ2-7
length: 14
size: once
V: TRBV11-2
CDR3: CASSVNPGPYEQYF
DNA: TGTGCCAGCAGCGTAAACCCAGGCCCATACGAGCAGTACTTC

D: NA
J: TRBJ2-7
length: 13
size: many
V: TRBV28
CDR3: CASSPPPSYEQYF
DNA: TGTGCCAGCAGTCCCCCGCCCTCCTACGAGCAGTACTTC

D: TRBD2
J: TRBJ2-1
length: 16
size: NA
V: TRBV4-1
CDR3: CASSHPGRREGREQFF
DNA: TGCGCCAGCAGCCACCCGGGACGACGGGAGGGCCGCGAGCAGTTCTTC

D: TRBD2
J: TRBJ2-3
length: 15
size: few
V: TRBV20-1
CDR3: CSARDSGGGARYAYF
DNA: TGCAGTGCTAGAGATTCGGGGGGTGGGGCCAGATACGCGTATTTT

D: NA
J: TRBJ2-7
length: 14
size: NA
V: TRBV12-3/TRBV12-4
CDR3: CASTTAGTLYEQYF
DNA: TGTGCCAGCACCACTGCAGGGACCCTCTACGAGCAGTACTTC

D: NA
J: TRBJ1-5
length: 14
size: NA
V: TRBV12-3/TRBV12-4
CDR3: CASSFGASNQPQHF
DNA: TGTGCCAGCAGTTTCGGAGCCAGCAATCAGCCCCAGCATTTT

D: NA
J: TRBJ2-5
length: 12
size: NA
V: TRBV6-5
CDR3: CASSYNRETQYF
DNA: TGTGCCAGCAGTTATAACAGAGAGACCCAGTACTTC

D: NA
J: TRBJ2-5
length: 15
size: few
V: TRBV24-1
CDR3: CATSDATGGAETQYF
DNA: TGTGCCACCAGTGATGCAACAGGGGGGGCAGAGACCCAGTACTTC

D: NA
J: TRBJ1-1
length: 14
size: NA
V: TRBV21-1
CDR3: CASTSLGRPGEDFF
DNA: TGTGCCAGCACCTCATTAGGGAGGCCAGGTGAAGATTTCTTT

D: NA
J: TRBJ2-1
length: 14
size: NA
V: TRBV4-1
CDR3: CASSQELARNEQFF
DNA: TGCGCCAGCAGCCAAGAACTAGCCAGAAATGAGCAGTTCTTC

D: NA
J: TRBJ2-5
length: 12
size: NA
V: TRBV20-1
CDR3: CSARKDGETQYF
DNA: TGCAGTGCTAGGAAGGACGGGGAGACCCAGTACTTC

D: NA
J: TRBJ1-2
length: 11
size: NA
V: TRBV12-3/TRBV12-4
CDR3: CASTSALGYTF
DNA: TGTGCCAGCACCAGTGCCCTAGGCTACACCTTC

D: NA
J: TRBJ2-7
length: 11
size: NA
V: TRBV28
CDR3: CASSPSNEQYF
DNA: TGTGCCAGCAGCCCCTCTAACGAGCAGTACTTC

D: TRBD2
J: TRBJ2-1
length: 15
size: many
V: TRBV28
CDR3: CASSLGTSGSNEQFF
DNA: TGTGCCAGCAGTCTCGGGACTAGCGGGAGCAATGAGCAGTTCTTC

D: TRBD1
J: TRBJ2-5
length: 14
size: few
V: TRBV29-1
CDR3: CSVRDREVGNEQYF
DNA: TGCAGCGTCAGGGACAGGGAGGTTGGCAATGAGCAGTACTTC

D: TRBD2
J: TRBJ2-1
length: 16
size: few
V: TRBV9
CDR3: CASSGGLTSGYNEQFF
DNA: TGTGCCAGCAGCGGCGGACTGACTAGCGGATACAATGAGCAGTTCTTC

D: TRBD2
J: TRBJ2-2
length: 16
size: NA
V: TRBV6-1
CDR3: CASSAGLALGAGELFF
DNA: TGTGCCAGCAGTGCCGGACTAGCGCTAGGGGCCGGGGAGCTGTTTTTT

D: TRBD2
J: TRBJ2-7
length: 16
size: once
V: TRBV20-1
CDR3: CSAQDPGASGSYEQYF
DNA: TGCAGTGCTCAGGACCCCGGGGCTAGCGGGAGCTACGAGCAGTACTTC

D: NA
J: TRBJ2-7
length: 13
size: NA
V: TRBV25-1
CDR3: CASEGDWNNEQYF
DNA: TGTGCCAGCGAGGGGGATTGGAACAATGAGCAGTACTTC

D: NA
J: TRBJ1-6
length: 12
size: NA
V: TRBV20-1
CDR3: CSAANRASPLHF
DNA: TGCAGTGCCGCTAACCGAGCCTCACCCCTCCACTTT

D: TRBD1
J: TRBJ1-2
length: 12
size: NA
V: TRBV7-9
CDR3: CASSLGTGSDTF
DNA: TGTGCCAGCAGCCTGGGGACAGGATCGGACACCTTC

D: TRBD2
J: TRBJ2-1
length: 19
size: NA
V: TRBV15
CDR3: CATSRDRLAGPISYNEQFF
DNA: TGTGCCACCAGCAGAGATCGGCTAGCGGGACCAATCTCCTACAATGAGCAGTTCTTC

D: TRBD2
J: TRBJ2-1
length: 16
size: NA
V: TRBV2
CDR3: CASSEERWTSANEQFF
DNA: TGTGCCAGCAGTGAAGAGAGGTGGACTAGCGCGAATGAGCAGTTCTTC

D: TRBD1
J: TRBJ1-4
length: 15
size: NA
V: TRBV3-1
CDR3: CASSHSRQGEEKLFF
DNA: TGTGCCAGCAGCCACTCACGACAGGGAGAGGAAAAACTGTTTTTT

D: TRBD2
J: TRBJ2-4
length: 16
size: NA
V: TRBV29-1
CDR3: CSVEGLAGGSKNIQYF
DNA: TGCAGCGTTGAAGGACTAGCGGGAGGGTCCAAAAACATTCAGTACTTC

D: TRBD2
J: TRBJ2-1
length: 16
size: few
V: TRBV7-9
CDR3: CASSLAKRDTGDEQFF
DNA: TGTGCCAGCAGCTTAGCGAAGCGGGATACCGGCGATGAGCAGTTCTTC

D: TRBD2
J: TRBJ2-3
length: 18
size: NA
V: TRBV2
CDR3: CASSERASGDQRTDTQYF
DNA: TGTGCCAGCAGTGAAAGAGCTAGCGGGGACCAGAGGACAGATACGCAGTATTTT

D: NA
J: TRBJ2-7
length: 12
size: NA
V: TRBV10-2
CDR3: CASDPAGNEQYF
DNA: TGCGCCAGCGACCCAGCGGGCAACGAGCAGTACTTC

D: TRBD1
J: TRBJ1-5
length: 16
size: NA
V: TRBV6-2/TRBV6-3
CDR3: CASSAPRTGDYQPQHF
DNA: TGTGCCAGCAGTGCCCCCCGGACAGGGGACTATCAGCCCCAGCATTTT

D: TRBD2
J: TRBJ2-1
length: 18
size: few
V: TRBV29-1
CDR3: CSVEDRGGEREIDNEQFF
DNA: TGCAGCGTTGAAGATCGGGGAGGGGAGCGGGAGATAGACAATGAGCAGTTCTTC

D: NA
J: TRBJ2-7
length: 12
size: NA
V: TRBV29-1
CDR3: CSVAGGYNEQYF
DNA: TGCAGCGTAGCTGGCGGCTACAATGAGCAGTACTTC